The 9 T cell receptor beta chains below were found in one sample sequenced in a study of blood T cell repertoires in COVID-19. TCRdb keeps only in-frame clones here, not all; method: immunoSEQ multiplex PCR. Of roughly 190,000 clones in the sample, 75% to 85% were seen once. The material sequenced was peripheral blood. The receptor set was obtained from a woman aged 35 to 49 with COVID-19, enrolled during active disease.

The chain links TRBV7-9 to TRBJ2-1, with 7 bases that match TRBD2. The CDR3 is made up of 15 amino acids. Germline trimming cut 1 base from V and 4 bases from J; bases unmatched to any gene: 4. Germline CDR1 and CDR2: SEHNR and FQNEAQ (reference sequence). CDR3 in amino acids: CASSLVASGYNEQFF. CDR3 DNA sequence: TGTGCCAGCAGCTTAGTGGCTAGCGGATACAATGAGCAGTTCTTC.

The chain combines TRBV30 with TRBJ2-7; maybe TRBD2 (5 bases). There are 12 residues in the CDR3. V was pared by 2 bases and J by 6 bases, with 11 bases between. Germline CDR1 and CDR2: GTSNPN and SVGIG (reference sequence). CDR3 loop: CAWSPGIREQYF. The CDR3 nucleotides are TGTGCCTGGAGTCCGGGGATTCGCGAGCAGTACTTC.

The chain employs TRBV15 and TRBJ1-6; D gene uncertain. The CDR3 is 16 residues long. The V gene lost 1 base and the J gene lost 10 bases, with 17 bases spanning the gap. Looked up from germline, CDR1 is LNHNV and CDR2 is YYDKDF (reference sequence). The CDR3 sequence is CATSRVRGILGSPLHF. The CDR3 bases are TGTGCCACCAGCAGAGTCCGAGGGATTCTCGGGTCACCCCTCCACTTT.

V is TRBV20-1 and J is TRBJ2-1; D perhaps matches TRBD2 (5 bases). CDR1 and CDR2 (germline): DFQATT, SNEGSKA (reference sequence). The CDR3 extends over 11 amino acids. V was clipped by 8 bases and J by 8 bases, with 13 bases between them. The DNA of the CDR3 is TGCAGTCGTGACTATGGGTATGAGCAGTTCTTC. This gives the protein CSRDYGYEQFF.

J is TRBJ1-3 and V is TRBV28; 7 nucleotides agree with TRBD1. Trimming cost V 7 bases and J 0 bases; bases outside gene matches: 6. This CDR3 region has 15 residues. Germline V gives CDR1 MDHEN, CDR2 SYDVKM. This CDR3 reads CASITTGDSGNTIYF. CDR3 DNA: TGTGCCAGCATAACAACAGGGGACTCTGGAAACACCATATATTTT.

The rearrangement links TRBV6-6 to TRBJ2-3; 11 nucleotides line up with TRBD2. This CDR3 spans 16 amino acids. V lost 4 bases to trimming and J lost 4 bases; unmatched junction nucleotides: 7. In germline, CDR1 is MNHNY, CDR2 SVGAGI (reference sequence). CDR3 coding DNA: TGTGCCAGCAGTTCCCGGACTAGCGGGTCGTCAGATACGCAGTATTTT. Residues: CASSSRTSGSSDTQYF.

The V call is TRBV19, the J call TRBJ2-5, with D uncertain. V was pared by 7 bases and J by 4 bases, with 7 bases between. The CDR3 has 11 amino acids. The V gene's germline CDR1 is LNHDA and CDR2 SQIVND (reference sequence). The CDR3 is CASNAGETQYF. Here the CDR3 DNA reads TGTGCCAGTAATGCCGGAGAGACCCAGTACTTC.

The chain joins TRBV7-8 to TRBJ1-1, with D possibly TRBD1 on 6 matching bases. V lost 1 base and J lost 1, with 7 bases in between. Germline values: CDR1 SGHVS, CDR2 FQNEAQ. The CDR3 loop spans 14 amino acids. CDR3 nucleotides: TGTGCCAGCAGCTTAGGACAGGCGAACACTGAAGCTTTCTTT. It codes for CASSLGQANTEAFF.

This clone occurred many times. The CDR3 coding sequence is TGTGCCAGCAGCTTCTCTAGCGGGGGGATATATGAGCAGTTCTTC. Translated: CASSFSSGGIYEQFF. The gene calls are TRBV7-6 and TRBJ2-1; 11 nucleotides match TRBD2. The CDR3 is 15 residues long. The germline V gene encodes CDR1 SGHVS and CDR2 FNYEAQ. V was clipped by 3 bases and J by 8 bases; unmatched bases: 6.